This T cell receptor (beta chain) was sequenced in a study of blood T cell repertoires in COVID-19. In the original analysis: Researchers report that nucleated cell counts were estimated from reference gene primer amplification. Method: immunoSEQ multiplex PCR; TCRdb's copy keeps in-frame clones and lacks some. That table is the source of V, J and clone size, and D and trimming were worked out from the DNA. The sample consists of about 250,000 clones, approximately 90% of them appearing once. Material: peripheral blood. The origin of this receptor is a woman in her twenties or thirties with active or convalescent COVID-19.

The CDR3 region is CASGLQGGTEAFF. The CDR3 coding sequence is TGTGCCAGCGGACTACAGGGGGGGACTGAAGCTTTCTTT. This chain connects TRBV9 to TRBJ1-1; TRBD1 agrees at 8 bases. Germline V gives CDR1 SGDLS, CDR2 YYNGEE. The CDR3 runs 13 residues. J lost 5 bases, V lost 7 bases, and 7 bases had no gene match.